The next 19 T cell receptor beta chains were all read from a single sample in a study of blood T cell repertoires in COVID-19. Clones were read by immunoSEQ multiplex PCR, and TCRdb kept only the in-frame ones, dropping some. The table includes about 160,000 clones, around 84% detected once. Sequences were obtained from PBMCs or T cells enriched from blood (not recorded which). The receptors shown here come from a man aged 40-50 years who had recovered from COVID-19.

The chain employs TRBV5-4 and TRBJ2-3; 7 bases agree with TRBD2. The CDR3 spans 16 residues. Looked up from germline, CDR1 is SGHNT and CDR2 is YYREEE (reference sequence). V dropped 7 bases and J dropped 4; count of bases not matched to a gene: 15. The CDR3 DNA reads as TGTGCCAGCCGAAAAATGGGGGGGAAGATAGCAGATACGCAGTATTTT. Amino acids: CASRKMGGKIADTQYF. Combining the CDR3 with reference TRBV5-4 and TRBJ2-3 gives the whole variable domain ETGVTQSPTHLIKTRGQQVTLRCSSQSGHNTVSWYQQALGQGPQFIFQYYREEENGRGNFPPRFSGLQFPNYSSELNVNALELDDSALYLCASRKMGGKIADTQYFGPGTRLTVL.

The chain carries TRBV18 and TRBJ1-4; unclear D gene. Germline lookup yields CDR1 KGHSH and CDR2 LQKENI. V was cut by 2 bases and J by 0 bases, with 13 bases left in between. This CDR3 has 17 amino acids. This CDR3 reads CASSPETQTATNEKLFF. Here the CDR3 DNA reads TGTGCCAGCTCACCAGAGACTCAGACGGCAACTAATGAAAAACTGTTTTTT. Variable domain in full (rest from reference TRBV18 and TRBJ1-4): NAGVMQNPRHLVRRRGQEARLRCSPMKGHSHVYWYRQLPEEGLKFMVYLQKENIIDESGMPKERFSAEFPKEGPSILRIQQVVRGDSAAYFCASSPETQTATNEKLFFGSGTQLSVL.

The rearrangement links TRBV6-4 to TRBJ2-3; TRBD2 matches 7 bases. The CDR3 runs 16 residues. V dropped 1 base and J dropped 0; count of bases not matched to a gene: 4. CDR1 is MRHNA and CDR2 is SNTAGT in the germline V gene. As DNA, the CDR3 is TGTGCCAGCAGTGACTGGGGGGGTAGTAGCACAGATACGCAGTATTTT. It yields the protein CASSDWGGSSTDTQYF.

The chain uses TRBV18 and TRBJ1-6; 7 bases fit TRBD1. The CDR3 loop spans 16 amino acids. The V and J ends lost 4 bases and 4 bases, in that order; junction bases with no gene match: 7. Germline loops: CDR1 KGHSH, CDR2 LQKENI. In nucleotides, the CDR3 is TGTGCCAGCTCACGACCAGGGGGTTCGTATAATTCACCCCTCCACTTT. This encodes CASSRPGGSYNSPLHF.

The chain is built from TRBV10-3 and TRBJ1-2; the D is unclear. The CDR3 extends over 17 amino acids. The germline V and J ends were trimmed by 0 bases and 0 bases, with 14 bases remaining between them. Germline V gives CDR1 ENHRY, CDR2 SYGVKD. CDR3 nucleotides: TGTGCCATCAGTGAGTCTCGCGAAACGAGAGCTAACTATGGCTACACCTTC. This encodes CAISESRETRANYGYTF.

The chain combines TRBV5-1 with TRBJ1-1, with TRBD1 identical over 7 bases. Germline-derived CDR1 and CDR2 are SGHRS and YFSETQ. The J segment lost 0 bases and the V segment lost 4 bases, leaving 9 bases of the junction unmatched. The CDR3 is 16 residues long. CDR3 coding DNA: TGCGCCAGCAGCCCCGGGACAGCTGCTTTGAACACTGAAGCTTTCTTT. This codes for CASSPGTAALNTEAFF.

The V gene is TRBV19, the J gene TRBJ2-1; 8 bases match TRBD2. The CDR3 spans 14 residues. Per the germline V gene, CDR1 is LNHDA and CDR2 is SQIVND (reference sequence). With 11 bases clipped from V and 3 bases from J, the junction kept 9 bases outside the gene matches. CDR3 sequence: CASHGGASYNEQFF. The CDR3 nucleotides read TGTGCCTCTCACGGGGGGGCGAGCTACAATGAGCAGTTCTTC.

The chain employs TRBV5-4 and TRBJ1-2, with TRBD1 matching 8 bases. Germline CDR1 and CDR2: SGHNT and YYREEE (reference sequence). With V trimmed by 5 bases and J by 4 bases, 7 bases remained unmatched. The CDR3 sequence is 14 residues long. Written as DNA, the CDR3 is TGTGCCAGCAGGGCGACAGGGGCGGGCTATGGCTACACCTTC. The encoded protein is CASRATGAGYGYTF.

This clone has only one observation. The chain carries TRBV7-3 and TRBJ2-1, with D unresolved. CDR1 SGHTA and CDR2 FQGTGA come from the germline V gene. The CDR3 runs to 16 residues. V lost 1 base and J 5 bases, leaving 15 bases between the germline ends. For the CDR3, the DNA is TGTGCCAGCAGCTTAAGGGCCCTCAGTGGAAACAATGAGCAGTTCTTC. It codes for CASSLRALSGNNEQFF.

The CDR3 bases are TGTGCCAGTAGTATACAGATTCACACTGAAGCTTTCTTT. It encodes CASSIQIHTEAFF. V usage is TRBV19 and J usage is TRBJ1-1; D is unresolved. This CDR3 has 13 amino acids. CDR1 and CDR2 (germline): LNHDA, SQIVND (reference sequence). V was cut by 2 bases and J by 3 bases, with 7 bases left in between.

Only one count was recorded for this clone. The rearrangement links TRBV7-3 to TRBJ2-3, with 11 bases lining up with TRBD2. V was pared by 5 bases and J by 5 bases, with 6 bases of the junction left unmatched. The CDR3 extends over 15 amino acids. Germline V CDR1 and CDR2: SGHTA, FQGTGA. CDR3 loop: CASSRIAGGEDTQYF. DNA for the CDR3: TGTGCCAGCAGCCGCATAGCGGGGGGGGAAGATACGCAGTATTTT.

The chain uses TRBV4-1 and TRBJ1-1; D ambiguous. The CDR3 has 13 amino acids. V dropped 2 bases and J dropped 6 bases, with 10 bases sitting between them. The germline CDR1 and CDR2 sequences are MGHRA and YSYEKL. In nucleotides, the CDR3 is TGCGCCAGCAGCCAAATATTCAGCGCTGAAGCTTTCTTT. Protein sequence: CASSQIFSAEAFF.

The chain combines TRBV7-9 with TRBJ1-3; 10 nucleotides line up with TRBD1. Germline values: CDR1 SEHNR, CDR2 FQNEAQ (reference sequence). After removal of 4 bases from V and 0 bases from J, the junction contained 6 bases not matched to a gene. CDR3 length: 17 residues. CDR3 region: CASSSDRGINSGNTIYF. In nucleotides, the CDR3 is TGTGCCAGCAGCTCGGACAGGGGGATTAACTCTGGAAACACCATATATTTT.

This clone was seen just once. The chain recombines TRBV7-9 with TRBJ2-4, with TRBD2 matching over 7 bases. The V gene end was trimmed by 4 bases and the J gene end by 8 bases; junction bases not matched to a gene: 8. CDR3 length: 14 amino acids. CDR1 is SEHNR and CDR2 is FQNEAQ in the germline V gene (reference sequence). The CDR3 sequence: CASSSGRTMDIQYF. Written as DNA, the CDR3 is TGTGCCAGCAGCTCCGGGAGGACGATGGACATTCAGTACTTC.

The rearrangement links TRBV5-1 to TRBJ2-1; 8 nucleotides match TRBD2. The CDR3 has 15 amino acids. V was clipped by 4 bases and J by 2 bases; unmatched bases: 5. The V gene's germline CDR1 is SGHRS and CDR2 YFSETQ. The CDR3 reads CASSIGGGTYNEQFF. The CDR3 coding sequence is TGCGCCAGCAGCATAGGCGGGGGGACCTACAATGAGCAGTTCTTC.

The CDR3 DNA sequence: TGTGCCAGTAGTGCTACCTTGAACACTGAAGCTTTCTTT. Amino acids: CASSATLNTEAFF. The chain links TRBV19 to TRBJ1-1; no definite D call. CDR1 is LNHDA and CDR2 is SQIVND in the germline V gene (reference sequence). The CDR3 loop spans 13 amino acids. V dropped 5 bases and J dropped 0 bases, with 7 bases sitting between them.

This chain links TRBV7-8 with TRBJ1-2; 7 positions agree with TRBD1. In germline, CDR1 is SGHVS, CDR2 FQNEAQ. The ends lost 1 base at V and 8 bases at J; junction bases unmatched: 7. The CDR3 spans 14 residues. The CDR3 bases are TGTGCCAGCAGCTTAGTCGAGGGGGCGTGGGGCTACACCTTC. It encodes CASSLVEGAWGYTF.

The chain has TRBV7-3 and TRBJ2-2; D not resolved. The CDR3 loop spans 13 amino acids. From germline, CDR1 is SGHTA and CDR2 FQGTGA. V was cut by 5 bases and J by 11 bases, with 15 bases left in between. Here the CDR3 DNA reads TGTGCCAGCAGCATTGCGCCGAACAGAGAGCTGTTTTTT. Translating gives CASSIAPNRELFF.

In its sample, this clone was seen once. The chain uses TRBV5-6 and TRBJ1-2; 9 nucleotides agree with TRBD1. The J segment lost 3 bases and the V segment lost 0 bases, leaving 3 bases of the junction unmatched. Germline CDR1 and CDR2: SGHDT and YYEEEE. This CDR3 region has 15 residues. Here the CDR3 reads CASSLGGTGYYGYTF. The CDR3 DNA is TGTGCCAGCAGCTTGGGAGGGACAGGGTACTATGGCTACACCTTC.